This TCR beta chain was sequenced for a study of metastatic and nonmetastatic thyroid tumors. None of the patients had undergone any treatment ahead of thyroid surgery. TCRdb called clones again from the PCR reads with MiXCR. This sample has around 64,000 clones, with just over 4% found just once. This clone occurred many times. No conserved phenylalanine or tryptophan is present at the end of the CDR3, so a read error is the likely explanation. The CDR3 sequence is 15 residues long. Germline assignment: CDR1 LNHNV and CDR2 YYDKDF (reference sequence). Trimming removed 2 bases from V and 2 bases from J, with 10 bases in between.

The sample comprised blood. This TCR was recovered from a female donor with papillary thyroid cancer or a benign thyroid nodule (not recorded which). Some clones in this sample may be carry-over from other donors' samples. The chain employs TRBV15 and TRBJ1-5; D is unclear. CDR3 loop: CATSRFPGGNQPQHL. The CDR3 DNA sequence: TGTGCCACCAGCAGATTCCCTGGGGGCAATCAGCCCCAGCATCTT.